This passage covers 18 T cell receptor beta chains from one sample sequenced in a study of T-cell reconstitution after alpha-beta-depleted transplantation in children. The authors prepared the TCRbeta library with unique molecular identifiers. TCRdb re-called the PCR reads through MiXCR, storing one row per CDR3 protein. The top ten hold about 3% of the sample, which has 150,000 to 200,000 distinct CDR3 sequences, approximately 6.6% seen once. Sample: PBMCs from the stem cell graft donor, taken from the stem cell graft. The receptors were sampled from a human donor who donated a stem cell graft to a child with Wiskott-Aldrich syndrome.

This clonotype was seen ten or more times. V is TRBV27 and J is TRBJ2-7; D might be TRBD1 or TRBD2, each matching 5 bases. The V and J ends lost 5 bases and 0 bases respectively, with 8 bases between them. This CDR3 is 13 amino acids long. The germline V gene has CDR1 MNHEY and CDR2 SMNVEV (reference sequence). This CDR3 is CASSPGASYEQYF. CDR3 sequence (DNA): TGTGCCAGCAGTCCCGGGGCCTCCTACGAGCAGTACTTC.

This clonotype was detected ten times or more. This chain connects TRBV7-2 to TRBJ2-2, with D possibly TRBD2 on 5 matching bases. Germline loops: CDR1 SGHTA, CDR2 FQGNSA. Trimming left V 5 bases short and J 7 bases short, with 20 bases between. CDR3 size: 16 residues. Written as DNA, the CDR3 is TGTGCCAGCAGCCTTGGCGAGGGCGCGATCTACGGGGAGCTGTTTTTT. Protein product: CASSLGEGAIYGELFF.

In this sample, this clonotype turned up many times. The chain recombines TRBV29-1 with TRBJ1-5; D gene unclear. CDR1 is SQVTM and CDR2 is ANQGSEA in the germline V gene. Trimming removed 4 bases at V and 4 bases at J, with 11 bases between. The CDR3 has 13 residues. CDR3 in amino acids: CSVVSRDNQPQHF. The CDR3 region has the DNA TGCAGCGTTGTGTCTCGGGATAATCAGCCCCAGCATTTT.

This clonotype was picked up many times. The V gene is TRBV29-1, the J gene TRBJ2-1; 9 positions match TRBD2. Looked up from germline, CDR1 is SQVTM and CDR2 is ANQGSEA. The CDR3 extends over 16 amino acids. V shed 5 bases and J 5 bases; nucleotides not matched to a gene: 13. As DNA, the CDR3 is TGCAGCGTTCGAGGGTCTGGCGGGGGGGCAGACAATGAGCAGTTCTTC. It encodes CSVRGSGGGADNEQFF.

This clonotype has a handful of counts. The chain is built from TRBV2 and TRBJ2-4, with D maybe TRBD2 (5 bases). The CDR3 is 17 residues long. V was cut by 0 bases and J by 1 base, with 13 bases left in between. The V gene's germline CDR1 is SNHLY and CDR2 FYNNEI. CDR3 sequence reads: CASSEALGRGAKNIQYF. Here the CDR3 DNA reads TGTGCCAGCAGTGAAGCGCTGGGCAGAGGGGCCAAAAACATTCAGTACTTC.

There are many counts of this clonotype. V is TRBV6-6 and J is TRBJ2-3; the D is unclear. CDR3 length equals 13 residues. Trimming left V 7 bases short and J 5 bases short, with 13 bases between. CDR1 is MNHNY, CDR2 SVGAGI, per germline (reference sequence). CDR3 nucleotide sequence: TGTGCCAGCACCCCTATAGGGATAGATACGCAGTATTTT. Protein: CASTPIGIDTQYF.

This clonotype was detected once. The chain recombines TRBV19 with TRBJ2-1; D perhaps matches TRBD2 (5 bases). Trimming left V 3 bases short and J 8 bases short, with 17 bases between. Germline values: CDR1 LNHDA, CDR2 SQIVND (reference sequence). The CDR3 spans 15 residues. CDR3 DNA: TGTGCCAGTAGTATCGGTTCCCGGCCGGACTATGAGCAGTTCTTC. Protein sequence: CASSIGSRPDYEQFF.

This clonotype was observed at least ten times. The chain uses TRBV12-3 or TRBV12-4 and TRBJ1-5; possibly TRBD1 for D (6 bases). This CDR3 contains 13 residues. V shed 6 bases and J shed 6 bases, with 12 bases lying between them. CDR3 nucleotide sequence: TGTGCCAGCAGCATAGACAGGTTTCAGCCCCAGCATTTT. It codes for CASSIDRFQPQHF.

This clonotype appeared once. A much larger clone sits a single nucleotide away, making a read error possible. The V and J genes are TRBV5-1 and TRBJ2-2; D is undetermined. The germline V gene encodes CDR1 SGHRS and CDR2 YFSETQ. This CDR3 spans 14 amino acids. The CDR3 DNA is TGCGCCAGCAGCCCGGTCACGAACACCGTGGAGCTGTTTTTT. Protein sequence: CASSPVTNTVELFF. Full variable domain (missing parts from reference TRBV5-1 and TRBJ2-2): KAGVTQTPRYLIKTRGQQVTLSCSPISGHRSVSWYQQTPGQGLQFLFEYFSETQRNKGNFPGRFSGRQFSNSRSEMNVSTLELGDSALYLCASSPVTNTVELFFGEGSRLTVL.

This clonotype was detected only a few times. This CDR3 is CASSPRGVAGELFF. CDR3 bases: TGTGCCAGCAGCCCACGGGGGGTAGCGGGGGAGCTGTTTTTT. V and J are TRBV11-2 and TRBJ2-2, with 7 bases lining up with TRBD2. CDR1 and CDR2 (germline): SGHAT, FQNNGV. V lost 5 bases to trimming and J lost 8 bases; unmatched junction nucleotides: 8. This CDR3 contains 14 residues.

This chain joins TRBV9 and TRBJ2-1; D is uncertain. From germline, CDR1 is SGDLS and CDR2 YYNGEE. The CDR3 is 14 amino acids. The V end was cut by 0 bases, the J end by 7 bases, with 11 bases between. The CDR3 bases are TGTGCCAGCAGCGTAGGGGTAAGCTCGAATGAGCAGTTCTTC. Translation gives CASSVGVSSNEQFF. The full variable domain, its missing parts supplied by reference TRBV9 and TRBJ2-1, is DSGVTQTPKHLITATGQRVTLRCSPRSGDLSVYWYQQSLDQGLQFLIQYYNGEERAKGNILERFSAQQFPDLHSELNLSSLELGDSALYFCASSVGVSSNEQFFGPGTRLTVL.

This clonotype was observed many times. As DNA, the CDR3 is TGTGCCAGCAGTTTAGAGCACAGGGGACGAGGCTACACCTTC. Amino acids: CASSLEHRGRGYTF. The chain employs TRBV12-3 or TRBV12-4 and TRBJ1-2; 7 positions agree with TRBD1. The J segment lost 8 bases and the V segment lost 1 base, leaving 7 bases of the junction unmatched. This CDR3 has 14 amino acids.

This clonotype was counted at least ten times. The rearrangement joins TRBV5-4 to TRBJ2-3, with D unclear. The germline V gene has CDR1 SGHNT and CDR2 YYREEE (reference sequence). V was shortened by 0 bases and J by 2 bases, with 7 bases between the two germline ends. The CDR3 runs to 14 residues. The CDR3 nucleotides read TGTGCCAGCAGCTTGGACGACCTCACAGATACGCAGTATTTT. Translation gives CASSLDDLTDTQYF.

The V gene is TRBV5-1, the J gene TRBJ2-3; TRBD2 matches 12 bases. The CDR3 covers 16 residues. Germline V gene lookup returns CDR1 SGHRS and CDR2 YFSETQ. Germline trimming cut 5 bases from V and 4 bases from J; bases unmatched to any gene: 8. The CDR3 coding sequence is TGCGCCAGCAGACGTCCTAGCGGGAGGGAAGCAGATACGCAGTATTTT. Translated: CASRRPSGREADTQYF. Looking up the rest from reference TRBV5-1 and TRBJ2-3 gives the full variable domain: KAGVTQTPRYLIKTRGQQVTLSCSPISGHRSVSWYQQTPGQGLQFLFEYFSETQRNKGNFPGRFSGRQFSNSRSEMNVSTLELGDSALYLCASRRPSGREADTQYFGPGTRLTVL.

This clonotype was counted many times. The chain couples TRBV20-1 to TRBJ1-1; possible D gene TRBD1, 5 bases. The germline V gene encodes CDR1 DFQATT and CDR2 SNEGSKA (reference sequence). The CDR3 consists of 14 residues. The V gene lost 2 bases and the J gene lost 5 bases, with 15 bases spanning the gap. Here the CDR3 reads CSARKGQGGTEAFF. The DNA for the CDR3 is TGCAGTGCTAGAAAAGGGCAGGGTGGTACTGAAGCTTTCTTT.

This clonotype was counted many times. This chain joins TRBV4-3 and TRBJ2-7, with 9 bases lining up with TRBD1. Germline-derived CDR1 and CDR2 are LGHNA and YSLEER. J was trimmed by 5 bases and V by 1 base; bases with no gene match: 12. This CDR3 region has 17 residues. The CDR3 DNA follows: TGCGCCAGCAGCCAAGTGTGGTCGGACAGGGGTGGCCACGAGCAGTACTTC. Its protein product is CASSQVWSDRGGHEQYF.

In its sample, this clonotype was seen many times. This chain uses TRBV11-2 with TRBJ1-2; a weak D match, TRBD1 (5 bases). The germline gives CDR1 SGHAT, CDR2 FQNNGV. The CDR3 is made up of 16 amino acids. V lost 3 bases, J lost 0 bases, and 14 bases lay in between. Here the CDR3 reads CASSFSRDGANYGYTF. The CDR3 DNA is TGTGCCAGCAGCTTTAGTCGGGACGGGGCTAACTATGGCTACACCTTC. Filled out from reference TRBV11-2 and TRBJ1-2, the complete variable domain reads EAGVAQSPRYKIIEKRQSVAFWCNPISGHATLYWYQQILGQGPKLLIQFQNNGVVDDSQLPKDRFSAERLKGVDSTLKIQPAKLEDSAVYLCASSFSRDGANYGYTFGSGTRLTVV.

There are many counts of this clonotype. J is TRBJ1-1 and V is TRBV12-3 or TRBV12-4; 8 positions agree with TRBD1. Trimming took 3 bases from V and 1 from J; bases not matched to a gene: 4. This CDR3 contains 15 residues. The CDR3 coding sequence is TGTGCCAGCAGTTTCCTTGGACAGGGGAACACTGAAGCTTTCTTT. It translates to CASSFLGQGNTEAFF.